Listed below are T cell receptor beta chains from one sample, sequenced in a study of Ad26.COV2.S vaccination and SARS-CoV-2 variants. Only in-frame clones appear in the TCRdb table, and some are missing; sequencing was by immunoSEQ multiplex PCR. Of some 460,000 clones listed, roughly 87% are singletons. Sequences were derived from peripheral blood, sampled in a trial of Ad26.COV2.S vaccine versus placebo. Source of these receptors: a person between 18 and 60 years old who received the Ad26.COV2.S COVID-19 vaccine or a placebo. Each CDR3 is given with its conserved first and last residue.

v_call: TRBV27
j_call: TRBJ1-1
cdr3_aa: CASSLSGGDTEAFF

v_call: TRBV6-2/TRBV6-3
j_call: TRBJ1-2
cdr3_aa: CASSYSILHGYTF

v_call: TRBV4-3
j_call: TRBJ1-2
cdr3_aa: CASSQVEVSRATNYGYTF

v_call: TRBV4-1
j_call: TRBJ2-2
cdr3_aa: CASRPTSGGGWTGELFF

v_call: TRBV5-1
j_call: TRBJ2-3
cdr3_aa: CASSLLGRTDTQYF

v_call: TRBV11-1
j_call: TRBJ2-3
cdr3_aa: CASSLAGPIRTDTQYF

v_call: TRBV4-1
j_call: TRBJ2-3
cdr3_aa: CASSQWDRDPDTQYF

v_call: TRBV7-2
j_call: TRBJ2-7
cdr3_aa: CASSLVSTGQYF

v_call: TRBV6-5
j_call: TRBJ1-3
cdr3_aa: CASSSRGAGNTIYF

v_call: TRBV30
j_call: TRBJ2-7
cdr3_aa: CAWSGLAGVYEQYF

v_call: TRBV29-1
j_call: TRBJ2-7
cdr3_aa: CSVEKTASYEQYF

v_call: TRBV28
j_call: TRBJ2-1
cdr3_aa: CASSGTRGSYNEQFF

v_call: TRBV5-5
j_call: TRBJ2-3
cdr3_aa: CASTRQVGGPDTQYF

v_call: TRBV7-2
j_call: TRBJ2-3
cdr3_aa: CASSPSGTRTDTQYF

v_call: TRBV15
j_call: TRBJ2-2
cdr3_aa: CATSRDRGLSRELFF

v_call: TRBV30
j_call: TRBJ2-1
cdr3_aa: CAWSSGGVYNEQFF

v_call: TRBV2
j_call: TRBJ2-1
cdr3_aa: CASSDSNSKNNEQFF

v_call: TRBV7-2
j_call: TRBJ1-5
cdr3_aa: CASSFTAGNSNQPQHF

v_call: TRBV5-8
j_call: TRBJ1-1
cdr3_aa: CASSFLQIRTEAFF

v_call: TRBV18
j_call: TRBJ2-5
cdr3_aa: CASSPLRGEYLLQETQYF

v_call: TRBV25-1
j_call: TRBJ1-4
cdr3_aa: CASRSGFLGEKLFF

v_call: TRBV6-2/TRBV6-3
j_call: TRBJ2-7
cdr3_aa: CASSLHTGTSGYYEQYF

v_call: TRBV9
j_call: TRBJ2-1
cdr3_aa: CASSVEASYNEQFF

v_call: TRBV23-1
j_call: TRBJ2-7
cdr3_aa: CASSQPYFWRQEKTYEQYF

v_call: TRBV24-1
j_call: TRBJ2-5
cdr3_aa: CATSDTRALQGGRETQYF

v_call: TRBV27
j_call: TRBJ1-2
cdr3_aa: CASSVRPSGTGDYGYTF

v_call: TRBV19
j_call: TRBJ1-3
cdr3_aa: CASSNIQESSGNTIYF

v_call: TRBV9
j_call: TRBJ2-3
cdr3_aa: CASSVGRRTDTQYF

v_call: TRBV5-1
j_call: TRBJ1-1
cdr3_aa: CASSLDGLNTEAFF

v_call: TRBV19
j_call: TRBJ1-5
cdr3_aa: CASSIRQGGQPQHF

v_call: TRBV9
j_call: TRBJ1-4
cdr3_aa: CASSPQGGTNEKLFF

v_call: TRBV7-6
j_call: TRBJ1-4
cdr3_aa: CASSLEAFMGEKLFF

v_call: TRBV30
j_call: TRBJ1-1
cdr3_aa: CAWSDAGRWIEAFF

v_call: TRBV9
j_call: TRBJ1-6
cdr3_aa: CASSAQGSSPLHF

v_call: TRBV15
j_call: TRBJ2-7
cdr3_aa: CATSTKTRGYRHEQYF

v_call: TRBV25-1
j_call: TRBJ1-5
cdr3_aa: CASSEGDRYSNQPQHF

v_call: TRBV4-2
j_call: TRBJ1-4
cdr3_aa: CASSQDPLRRNEKLFF

v_call: TRBV14
j_call: TRBJ2-3
cdr3_aa: CASSPGLAGGTDTQYF

v_call: TRBV24-1
j_call: TRBJ2-1
cdr3_aa: CATSDTGSTYNEQFF

v_call: TRBV5-1
j_call: TRBJ2-7
cdr3_aa: CASSWNPQGATYEQYF

v_call: TRBV6-6
j_call: TRBJ2-5
cdr3_aa: CASRKGEVGGETQYF

v_call: TRBV6-2/TRBV6-3
j_call: TRBJ1-1
cdr3_aa: CASSYSGNGMNTEAFF

v_call: TRBV6-5
j_call: TRBJ2-7
cdr3_aa: CASSRDSYYEQYF

v_call: TRBV5-1
j_call: TRBJ1-2
cdr3_aa: CASSTGPTSEYGYTF

v_call: TRBV30
j_call: TRBJ2-3
cdr3_aa: CAWSVSGDTQYF

v_call: TRBV4-1
j_call: TRBJ2-7
cdr3_aa: CASSQVGGRSNEQYF

v_call: TRBV19
j_call: TRBJ1-2
cdr3_aa: CASSIDYRRYTF

v_call: TRBV11-2
j_call: TRBJ1-1
cdr3_aa: CASSFGGRNTEAFF

v_call: TRBV6-2/TRBV6-3
j_call: TRBJ1-1
cdr3_aa: CASSYGRRLVNTEAFF

v_call: TRBV19
j_call: TRBJ2-3
cdr3_aa: CASAARVTDTQYF

v_call: TRBV5-6
j_call: TRBJ1-3
cdr3_aa: CASTPRVNGNTIYF

v_call: TRBV18
j_call: TRBJ1-2
cdr3_aa: CASSPSRGAEGYTF

v_call: TRBV15
j_call: TRBJ2-7
cdr3_aa: CATSSDPGQGYEQYF

v_call: TRBV6-6
j_call: TRBJ1-2
cdr3_aa: CASQTGNYGYTF

v_call: TRBV25-1
j_call: TRBJ1-2
cdr3_aa: CASSDRGGYTF

v_call: TRBV3-1/TRBV3-2
j_call: TRBJ2-7
cdr3_aa: CASSPTAAGVSYEQYF

v_call: TRBV14
j_call: TRBJ1-2
cdr3_aa: CASSQPGRGGRGYTF

v_call: TRBV25-1
j_call: TRBJ1-1
cdr3_aa: CASSEWTGDAEAFF

v_call: TRBV15
j_call: TRBJ1-4
cdr3_aa: CATSRVKAEKLFF

v_call: TRBV5-4
j_call: TRBJ1-1
cdr3_aa: CASSPTGEKTIAFF